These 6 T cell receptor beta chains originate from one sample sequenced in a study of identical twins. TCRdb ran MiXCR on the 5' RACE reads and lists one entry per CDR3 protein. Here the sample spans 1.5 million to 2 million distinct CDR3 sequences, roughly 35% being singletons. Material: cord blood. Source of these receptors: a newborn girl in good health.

The CDR3 protein is CAISVGGNTIYF. The CDR3 DNA follows: TGTGCCATCAGTGTCGGTGGAAACACCATATATTTT. The chain is built from TRBV10-3 and TRBJ1-3, with D unclear. CDR1 and CDR2 from the germline V gene are ENHRY and SYGVKD. V was cut by 4 bases and J by 3 bases, with 4 bases left in between. This CDR3 region has 12 residues.

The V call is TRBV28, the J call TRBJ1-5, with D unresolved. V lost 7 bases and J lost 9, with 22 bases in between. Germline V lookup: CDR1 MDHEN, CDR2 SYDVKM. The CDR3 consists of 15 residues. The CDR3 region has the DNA TGTGCCAGCACTACACGGCCTGGATATATAGGGCCCCAGCATTTT. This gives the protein CASTTRPGYIGPQHF.

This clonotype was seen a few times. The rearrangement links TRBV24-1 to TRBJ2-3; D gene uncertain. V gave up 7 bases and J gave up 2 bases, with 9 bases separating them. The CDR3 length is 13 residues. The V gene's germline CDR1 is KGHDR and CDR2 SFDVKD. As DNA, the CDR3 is TGTGCCACCAGAGGATCCGACACAGATACGCAGTATTTT. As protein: CATRGSDTDTQYF.

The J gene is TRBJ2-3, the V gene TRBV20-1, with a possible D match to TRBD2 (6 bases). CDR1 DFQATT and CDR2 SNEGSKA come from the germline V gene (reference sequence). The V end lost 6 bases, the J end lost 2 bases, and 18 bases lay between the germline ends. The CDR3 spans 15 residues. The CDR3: CSADTPGTHTDTQYF. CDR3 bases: TGCAGTGCCGACACCCCCGGGACTCACACAGATACGCAGTATTTT.

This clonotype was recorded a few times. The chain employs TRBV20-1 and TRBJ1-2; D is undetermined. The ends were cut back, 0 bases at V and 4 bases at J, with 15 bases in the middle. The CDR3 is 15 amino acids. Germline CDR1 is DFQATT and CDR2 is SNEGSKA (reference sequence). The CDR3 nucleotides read TGCAGTGCTAGAGACCCCCAAGGGTTGGTCTATGGCTACACCTTC. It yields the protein CSARDPQGLVYGYTF.

The DNA of the CDR3 is TGTGCCAGCAGTTTATACGGCAGGGTGGGGGGTGGCACAGATACGCAGTATTTT. Amino acids: CASSLYGRVGGGTDTQYF. The chain links TRBV27 to TRBJ2-3; D possibly corresponds to TRBD2 (6 bases). CDR1 is MNHEY and CDR2 is SMNVEV in the germline V gene (reference sequence). The CDR3 contains 18 residues. Trimming removed 1 base from V and 1 base from J, with 18 bases in between.